These 12 T cell receptor beta chains were all obtained from the same sample, sequenced in a study of T-cell memory formation after mild COVID-19. TCRdb passed the 5' RACE reads through MiXCR, listing each CDR3 protein once. This sample has around 300,000 distinct CDR3 sequences; about 13% occur once, and the top ten carry roughly a fifth. The source material was PBMCs or a T cell subset sorted from them (not recorded which). These receptors were collected from a man between 18 and 29 years old who had mild COVID-19 (a few samples of this study predate the infection). Cell type and time point are not known.

This clonotype was found a few times. CDR3 DNA: TGTGCCAGCAGTTTAGAGACAGGGCTCTATGGCTACACCTTC. Its protein is CASSLETGLYGYTF. This rearrangement joins TRBV12-3 or TRBV12-4 to TRBJ1-2; 7 bases line up with TRBD1. This CDR3 contains 14 residues. Unmatched junction bases numbered 3, after V lost 1 base and J lost 4 bases.

As DNA, the CDR3 is TGTGCCAGCAGCCTTCAGAGGGGGAACTACGAGCAGTACTTC. This codes for CASSLQRGNYEQYF. This chain joins TRBV7-3 and TRBJ2-7, with D perhaps TRBD1 (6 bases). Germline loops: CDR1 SGHTA, CDR2 FQGTGA. The CDR3 runs to 14 residues. The V gene lost 5 bases and the J gene lost 3 bases, with 14 bases spanning the gap.

J is TRBJ1-2 and V is TRBV29-1, with 7 positions matching TRBD1. Germline V gene data show CDR1 as SQVTM and CDR2 as ANQGSEA. CDR3 length: 15 amino acids. Unmatched junction bases numbered 17, after V lost 6 bases and J lost 7 bases. In DNA, the CDR3 is TGCAGCGTGGAGACAGGGTTGGAAAACGCGGGTGGCTACACCTTC. It translates to CSVETGLENAGGYTF. The full variable domain, with the rest looked up from reference TRBV29-1 and TRBJ1-2, is SAVISQKPSRDICQRGTSLTIQCQVDSQVTMMFWYRQQPGQSLTLIATANQGSEATYESGFVIDKFPISRPNLTFSTLTVSNMSPEDSSIYLCSVETGLENAGGYTFGSGTRLTVV.

This clonotype showed up just a few times. V is TRBV24-1 and J is TRBJ1-2; D gene uncertain. The V end was cut by 1 base, the J end by 7 bases, with 12 bases between. CDR1 and CDR2 (germline): KGHDR, SFDVKD. This CDR3 is 14 amino acids long. The CDR3 DNA follows: TGTGCCACCAGTGATTTCGGGCGCGCAAGTGGCTACACCTTC. Protein: CATSDFGRASGYTF.

Only one count was recorded for this clonotype. The chain combines TRBV29-1 with TRBJ2-7; D could derive from TRBD1 or TRBD2 (6 bases each). The germline V gene encodes CDR1 SQVTM and CDR2 ANQGSEA. V was trimmed by 2 bases and J by 2 bases, leaving 22 bases between them. The CDR3 is 17 residues long. This chain's CDR3 is CSVERGEQGNRTYEQYV. CDR3 bases: TGCAGCGTTGAAAGGGGGGAACAGGGTAATAGGACCTACGAGCAGTACGTC.

The J gene is TRBJ2-2, the V gene TRBV4-3, with D unclear. The germline V and J ends were trimmed by 0 bases and 5 bases, with 7 bases remaining between them. Germline assignment: CDR1 LGHNA and CDR2 YSLEER. The CDR3 spans 14 residues. The CDR3 DNA follows: TGCGCCAGCAGCCAAGAGAGGTGGACCGGGGAGCTGTTTTTT. Amino acid sequence: CASSQERWTGELFF.

This chain links TRBV7-8 with TRBJ1-2; 8 bases line up with TRBD1. Unmatched junction bases numbered 7, after V lost 5 bases and J lost 8 bases. The CDR3 is made up of 13 amino acids. CDR1 and CDR2 (germline): SGHVS, FQNEAQ. The CDR3 DNA reads as TGTGCCAGCAGCCCGGACAGGGTTCACGGCTACACCTTC. Translating it yields CASSPDRVHGYTF.

This clonotype was counted between two and nine times. This chain links TRBV7-9 with TRBJ2-6, with a tentative D call TRBD1 (6 bases). The V end lost 5 bases, the J end lost 1 base, and 9 bases lay between the germline ends. Germline CDR1 SEHNR, CDR2 FQNEAQ (reference sequence). This CDR3 has 15 residues. The CDR3 DNA sequence: TGTGCCAGCAGCCGGGGACAATCTGGGGCCAACGTCCTGACTTTC. Translation gives CASSRGQSGANVLTF.

This clonotype was counted only a few times. V gene TRBV29-1 combines with J gene TRBJ2-5; 10 bases align to TRBD2. Germline lookup yields CDR1 SQVTM and CDR2 ANQGSEA. Losses at the gene ends were 0 bases for V and 8 bases for J; bases not matched to a gene: 9. The CDR3 runs 15 residues. The CDR3 is CSVEDPASGGVTQYF. CDR3 coding DNA: TGCAGCGTTGAAGATCCCGCTAGCGGGGGTGTTACCCAGTACTTC.

This clonotype was detected a few times. The J gene is TRBJ1-5, the V gene TRBV5-8; TRBD1 agrees at 7 bases. CDR3 size: 15 residues. J was trimmed by 4 bases and V by 6 bases; bases with no gene match: 10. Germline V CDR1 and CDR2: SGHTS, YDEGEE. The CDR3 protein is CASTRGHRGNQPQHF. Written as DNA, the CDR3 is TGTGCCAGCACCCGAGGGCACAGGGGAAATCAGCCCCAGCATTTT.

This clonotype was seen only a few times. The CDR3 DNA sequence: TGTGCCACCAGCAGAGACCCAGGGGCTGGGGCCAACGTCCTGACTTTC. As protein: CATSRDPGAGANVLTF. The V gene is TRBV15, the J gene TRBJ2-6; the D gene is possibly TRBD1 (6 bases). Germline values: CDR1 LNHNV, CDR2 YYDKDF (reference sequence). V gave up 0 bases and J gave up 2 bases, with 8 bases separating them. The CDR3 spans 16 residues.

J is TRBJ2-3 and V is TRBV4-3; TRBD1 agrees at 9 bases. Germline CDR1 LGHNA, CDR2 YSLEER. V lost 1 base and J lost 5; bases outside the gene matches: 4. This CDR3 region has 15 residues. CDR3: CASSQGDRDLDTQYF. The CDR3 DNA reads as TGCGCCAGCAGCCAAGGGGACAGGGACTTAGATACGCAGTATTTT.